These T cell receptor beta chains were read from a single sample in a study of chronic HIV infection and antiretroviral therapy. TCRdb ran MiXCR on the 5' RACE reads and lists one entry per CDR3 protein. The table has about 48,000 distinct CDR3 sequences, about a fifth seen once. The sample consisted of peripheral blood. The origin of the receptors is an adult who had HIV and had not received antiretroviral therapy, or was an uninfected healthy control (not recorded which). Both conserved end residues are part of each CDR3. The order of the fields is V gene, clone size, D gene, J gene, CDR3 DNA, CDR3 protein. A D gene is named only where the DNA matches it firmly. Where a row states a size, it is once, few, many or the class of an expanded clone; other rows omit it.

v_gene: TRBV6-4
abundance: .
d_gene: .
j_gene: TRBJ2-3
CDR3nt: TGTGCCAGCAGTGACGAGGGCGGGAATACCCGAGATACGCAGTATTTT
CDR3aa: CASSDEGGNTRDTQYF

v_gene: TRBV6-4
abundance: few
d_gene: .
j_gene: TRBJ1-1
CDR3nt: TGTGCCAGCAGCGTGGGCCTAAGGGTCACTGAAGCTTTCTTT
CDR3aa: CASSVGLRVTEAFF

v_gene: TRBV5-1
abundance: many
d_gene: .
j_gene: TRBJ2-3
CDR3nt: TGCGCCAGCAGCTTGGGGCCCACAGATACGCAGTATTTT
CDR3aa: CASSLGPTDTQYF

v_gene: TRBV28
abundance: .
d_gene: .
j_gene: TRBJ1-5
CDR3nt: TGTGCCAGCAGTACGGGTTTGAGCAATCAGCCCCAGCATTTT
CDR3aa: CASSTGLSNQPQHF

v_gene: TRBV28
abundance: .
d_gene: .
j_gene: TRBJ1-2
CDR3nt: TGTGCCAGCAGTGTAGCCTCGACCCAACTATATGGCTACACCTTC
CDR3aa: CASSVASTQLYGYTF

v_gene: TRBV5-6
abundance: few
d_gene: TRBD1
j_gene: TRBJ1-1
CDR3nt: TGTGCCAGCAACTATGGGACAGGGAGCATTGAAGCTTTCTTT
CDR3aa: CASNYGTGSIEAFF

v_gene: TRBV28
abundance: few
d_gene: .
j_gene: TRBJ1-5
CDR3nt: TGTGCCAGCAGTTCCACGCTGGGGGGGGTTCAGCCCCAGCATTTT
CDR3aa: CASSSTLGGVQPQHF

v_gene: TRBV7-9
abundance: few
d_gene: TRBD2
j_gene: TRBJ2-5
CDR3nt: TGTGCCAGCAGCCAGGAGACTAGCGGGACGGAGACCCAGTACTTC
CDR3aa: CASSQETSGTETQYF

v_gene: TRBV18
abundance: .
d_gene: .
j_gene: TRBJ2-1
CDR3nt: TGTGCCAGCTCACCACAGAGAAGGCCCGCGGGCGATGAGCAGTTCTTC
CDR3aa: CASSPQRRPAGDEQFF

v_gene: TRBV14
abundance: .
d_gene: .
j_gene: TRBJ2-1
CDR3nt: TGTGCCAGCAGCCCATTTAGCATACGCTACAATGAGCAGTTCTTC
CDR3aa: CASSPFSIRYNEQFF

v_gene: TRBV28
abundance: .
d_gene: TRBD2
j_gene: TRBJ2-1
CDR3nt: TGTGCCAGCAGCTTACCGGGACTCGGGGGGTCGAATGAGCAGTTCTTC
CDR3aa: CASSLPGLGGSNEQFF

v_gene: TRBV28
abundance: few
d_gene: .
j_gene: TRBJ1-6
CDR3nt: TGTGCCAGCAGTTTGGGCAGACCTAACAGGAATTCACCCCTCCACTTT
CDR3aa: CASSLGRPNRNSPLHF

v_gene: TRBV24-1
abundance: .
d_gene: .
j_gene: TRBJ1-5
CDR3nt: TGTGCCACCAGTGATTCCCGTCGCCCAGATAGCAATCAGCCCCAGCATTTT
CDR3aa: CATSDSRRPDSNQPQHF

v_gene: TRBV5-1
abundance: .
d_gene: TRBD2
j_gene: TRBJ2-3
CDR3nt: TGCGCCAGCAGCCGGACTAGCAGCACAGATACGCAGTATTTT
CDR3aa: CASSRTSSTDTQYF

v_gene: TRBV7-2
abundance: few
d_gene: .
j_gene: TRBJ1-1
CDR3nt: TGTGCCAGCAGCTTGGGGACAAGGGTGAACACTGAAGCTTTCTTT
CDR3aa: CASSLGTRVNTEAFF

v_gene: TRBV29-1
abundance: .
d_gene: TRBD1
j_gene: TRBJ1-1
CDR3nt: TGCACCATCCAGGGGACAGGGAGCGGAGATACTGAAGCTTTCTTT
CDR3aa: CTIQGTGSGDTEAFF